Below, 29 T cell receptor beta chains from the same sample are listed, as sequenced in a study of Graves' ophthalmopathy and Graves' hyperthyroidism. Amplified TCR beta CDR3 regions were obtained using RNA transcripts as template. First-round RT-PCR relied on HTBI primers, and a second-round multiplex PCR came next. TCRdb processed the multiplex PCR reads anew with MiXCR; each CDR3 protein has one entry. The profile covers about 740,000 distinct CDR3 sequences, with 40% appearing a single time and about 40% taken by the ten largest. The source material was peripheral blood. The receptors shown here come from an adult man with Graves' ophthalmopathy.

This clonotype showed up just a few times. This chain links TRBV19 with TRBJ1-5, with 8 bases that match TRBD1. CDR1 and CDR2 (germline): LNHDA, SQIVND (reference sequence). The V and J ends lost 8 bases and 3 bases, in that order; junction bases with no gene match: 6. CDR3 length: 14 amino acids. This chain's CDR3 is CASRQGLNNQPQHF. For the CDR3, the DNA is TGTGCCAGTCGACAGGGGTTGAACAATCAGCCCCAGCATTTT.

This clonotype was counted ten times or more. The rearrangement joins TRBV2 to TRBJ1-1; D uncertain. The length of the CDR3 is 13 residues. The germline V and J ends were trimmed by 8 bases and 1 base, with 11 bases remaining between them. CDR1 and CDR2 (germline): SNHLY, FYNNEI. CDR3 sequence reads: CASGTGPNTEAFF. CDR3 in DNA: TGTGCCAGCGGCACCGGCCCGAACACTGAAGCTTTCTTT.

This clonotype has only a few counts. The CDR3 DNA is TGTGCCAGCAGCTCCAGGTTCGGGACCAGTATCAACTATAATTCACCCCTCCACTTT. Translating gives CASSSRFGTSINYNSPLHF. The chain employs TRBV11-1 and TRBJ1-6; tentative D call: TRBD1 (5 bases). From germline, CDR1 is SGHAT and CDR2 FQDESV (reference sequence). Trimming removed 4 bases at V and 3 bases at J, with 22 bases between. The CDR3 consists of 19 residues.

The chain recombines TRBV7-9 with TRBJ1-1; no reliable D call. Trimming removed 1 base from V and 1 base from J, with 16 bases in between. Germline-derived CDR1 and CDR2 are SEHNR and FQNEAQ (reference sequence). The CDR3 is 17 amino acids. The CDR3 nucleotides are TGTGCCAGCAGCTTAGAGGAGGGTTTGTGGGGGAACACTGAAGCTTTCTTT. Its translation is CASSLEEGLWGNTEAFF.

The V gene is TRBV24-1, the J gene TRBJ1-6, with 7 bases lining up with TRBD1. Germline assignment: CDR1 KGHDR and CDR2 SFDVKD. CDR3 size: 14 residues. Losses at the gene ends were 5 bases for V and 7 bases for J; bases not matched to a gene: 4. DNA for the CDR3: TGTGCCACCAGTGTTGCAGGGGGAAATTCACCCCTCCACTTT. It specifies CATSVAGGNSPLHF.

This clonotype was seen repeatedly, ten times or more. V is TRBV7-6 and J is TRBJ2-7; TRBD1 aligns across 9 bases. Germline V gene data show CDR1 as SGHVS and CDR2 as FNYEAQ. The CDR3 spans 15 residues. Trimming took 5 bases from V and 4 from J; bases not matched to a gene: 9. The CDR3 nucleotides are TGTGCCAGCAGCCAGGGACAGGGTACCGATTACGAGCAGTACTTC. Protein sequence: CASSQGQGTDYEQYF.

This chain connects TRBV12-3 or TRBV12-4 to TRBJ2-6; 9 bases are shared with TRBD1. J lost 14 bases, V lost 5 bases, and 13 bases had no gene match. This CDR3 region has 15 residues. The CDR3: CASSGRTGATTILTF. The CDR3 nucleotides are TGTGCCAGCAGTGGAAGGACAGGGGCCACCACGATCCTGACTTTC.

This clonotype was seen ten or more times. This chain connects TRBV2 to TRBJ1-6; D ambiguous. The CDR3 runs to 12 residues. Germline V gene sequence: CDR1 SNHLY, CDR2 FYNNEI. V was pared by 4 bases and J by 7 bases, with 5 bases between. The CDR3 bases are TGTGCCAGCAGTGGTGGGAATTCACCCCTCCACTTT. Translated: CASSGGNSPLHF.

This clonotype was seen ten or more times. The chain joins TRBV24-1 to TRBJ1-5; no definite D call. V was shortened by 11 bases and J by 2 bases, with 9 bases between the two germline ends. CDR1 is KGHDR, CDR2 SFDVKD, per germline. This CDR3 has 12 amino acids. The CDR3 reads CASSEGNQPQHF. DNA of the CDR3: TGTGCCAGCTCCGAGGGCAATCAGCCCCAGCATTTT.

This clonotype was picked up many times. The chain is built from TRBV20-1 and TRBJ2-7; no definite D call. The CDR3 extends over 12 amino acids. Germline CDR1 is DFQATT and CDR2 is SNEGSKA (reference sequence). V was pared by 2 bases and J by 5 bases, with 10 bases between. The CDR3, as DNA: TGCAGTGCTAGAAGAAGAGGTGACGAGCAGTACTTC. This sequence encodes CSARRRGDEQYF.

This clonotype came up many times. The chain carries TRBV19 and TRBJ1-1; 7 bases map to TRBD1. V shed 7 bases, J shed 2 bases, and the junction held 7 bases outside the gene matches. The CDR3 consists of 14 residues. Germline CDR1 is LNHDA and CDR2 is SQIVND (reference sequence). CDR3 in amino acids: CASKPGQTNTEAFF. The CDR3 DNA is TGTGCCAGTAAGCCGGGACAGACTAACACTGAAGCTTTCTTT.

Details on this clonotype: The junction and the germline gene differ at one end; a read error may be behind it. This chain joins TRBV15 and TRBJ1-2; perhaps TRBD1 as D (5 bases). Germline V gene data show CDR1 as LNHNV and CDR2 as YYDKDF (reference sequence). The CDR3 has 16 residues. Written as DNA, the CDR3 is TGTGCCACCAGCAGAGATTTGACCCGGGGGAACTATGGCTGCACCTTC. It yields the protein CATSRDLTRGNYGCTF.

A few counts support this clonotype. The chain carries TRBV5-1 and TRBJ1-2; D uncertain. Between the trimmed V and J ends, which lost 0 bases and 7 bases, there was a span of 13 bases. The CDR3 contains 14 residues. The V gene's germline CDR1 is SGHRS and CDR2 YFSETQ. In nucleotides, the CDR3 is TGCGCCAGCAGCTTGGAATCGGGCACCTTTGGCTACACCTTC. It codes for CASSLESGTFGYTF. The whole variable domain, filled in from reference TRBV5-1 and TRBJ1-2, reads KAGVTQTPRYLIKTRGQQVTLSCSPISGHRSVSWYQQTPGQGLQFLFEYFSETQRNKGNFPGRFSGRQFSNSRSEMNVSTLELGDSALYLCASSLESGTFGYTFGSGTRLTVV.

The sample holds a few counts of this clonotype. V is TRBV20-1 and J is TRBJ1-2; no clear D. Trimming shortened V by 3 bases and J by 6 bases, and 11 bases separated the two germline ends. This CDR3 is 12 amino acids long. Germline CDR1 DFQATT, CDR2 SNEGSKA (reference sequence). Here the CDR3 DNA reads TGCAGTGCTAGCGGGCCAGTGGATGGCTACACCTTC. Protein: CSASGPVDGYTF.

The chain couples TRBV2 to TRBJ1-5; 8 nucleotides agree with TRBD1. CDR1 and CDR2 (germline): SNHLY, FYNNEI. V dropped 3 bases and J dropped 4; count of bases not matched to a gene: 11. This CDR3 is 17 amino acids long. CDR3 bases: TGTGCCAGCAGTGATCCCTCGTCAGGGGGCTTAAATCAGCCCCAGCATTTT. It codes for CASSDPSSGGLNQPQHF.

This clonotype was seen repeatedly, ten times or more. This chain uses TRBV6-1 with TRBJ1-6; the D is unclear. The CDR3 has 13 amino acids. The V end lost 6 bases, the J end lost 7 bases, and 10 bases lay between the germline ends. Germline-derived CDR1 and CDR2 are MNHNS and SASEGT. In DNA form, the CDR3 reads TGTGCCAGCAGACCAGAAGGAAATTCACCCCTCCACTTT. This encodes CASRPEGNSPLHF.

The chain joins TRBV19 to TRBJ2-7, with a tentative D call TRBD1 (5 bases). With 9 bases removed from V and 7 bases from J, the gap between germline ends came to 19 bases. This CDR3 is built from 13 residues. Germline V gene data show CDR1 as LNHDA and CDR2 as SQIVND (reference sequence). In DNA form, the CDR3 reads TGTGCCAGCAGCTTTACAGGTGGCAATGAGCAGTACTTC. Residues: CASSFTGGNEQYF.

The rearrangement links TRBV12-1 to TRBJ2-2; the table's D call, TRBD1, has no DNA check behind it. TRBV12-1 is a listed pseudogene. There are 14 residues in the CDR3. CDR3 coding DNA: TGTGCCAGCAGCTTTGAGGGACGGACCGGGGAGCTGTCTTTT. As protein: CASSFEGRTGELSF.

With regard to this clonotype: A junction boundary mismatches the germline segment, possibly from a read error. The chain links TRBV7-9 to TRBJ2-5; perhaps TRBD1 as D (6 bases). Germline V gene lookup returns CDR1 SEHNR and CDR2 FQNEAQ (reference sequence). CDR3 length: 12 residues. CDR3 nucleotides: TGTGCCAGCAGAACAGGGTACGAGACCCAGTGCTTC. Its protein is CASRTGYETQCF.

As for this clonotype: A read error may account for a junction end that differs from germline. The chain combines TRBV24-1 with TRBJ2-7; D perhaps matches TRBD1 (5 bases). The germline gives CDR1 KGHDR, CDR2 SFDVKD. The CDR3 runs 14 residues. The DNA of the CDR3 is TGTGCCAGCAGTTTTCAGGGCACCGGCTACGAGCAGTACTTC. As protein: CASSFQGTGYEQYF.

V and J are TRBV20-1 and TRBJ2-3; tentative D call: TRBD2 (5 bases). The CDR3 has 13 residues. V dropped 4 bases and J dropped 3 bases, with 11 bases sitting between them. Germline V gene data show CDR1 as DFQATT and CDR2 as SNEGSKA (reference sequence). The CDR3 region has the DNA TGCAGTGCTACTACTAGTTCGACAGATACGCAGTATTTT. This gives the protein CSATTSSTDTQYF.

This clonotype was recorded a few times. The V call is TRBV10-1, the J call TRBJ2-7, with 7 positions matching TRBD1. CDR3 size: 15 residues. V shed 6 bases, J shed 2 bases, and the junction held 10 bases outside the gene matches. Germline loops: CDR1 WNHNN, CDR2 SYGVQD (reference sequence). The CDR3 sequence is CASRDDRDSAYEQYF. The DNA of the CDR3 is TGCGCCAGCAGGGATGACCGGGACAGTGCCTACGAGCAGTACTTC.

V is TRBV7-8 and J is TRBJ1-2, with a weak D call TRBD1 (5 bases). The germline CDR1 and CDR2 sequences are SGHVS and FQNEAQ. Trimming took off 11 bases at V and 4 bases at J, with 11 bases between the two ends. The CDR3 is 11 amino acids. The CDR3 loop reads CAPGSPYGYTF. For the CDR3, the DNA is TGTGCCCCAGGGAGCCCCTATGGCTACACCTTC.

J is TRBJ2-7 and V is TRBV10-3, with D possibly TRBD1 on 5 matching bases. Germline CDR1 ENHRY, CDR2 SYGVKD. The CDR3 runs to 13 residues. Trimming shortened V by 7 bases and J by 6 bases, and 16 bases separated the two germline ends. CDR3 sequence: CAIKGSDSCEQYF. In DNA, the CDR3 is TGTGCCATCAAGGGCAGTGACAGCTGCGAGCAGTACTTC.

The chain employs TRBV2 and TRBJ2-7, with 8 bases matching TRBD2. V lost 5 bases, J lost 4 bases, and 13 bases stayed unmatched. CDR3 length equals 16 residues. Germline V gene sequence: CDR1 SNHLY, CDR2 FYNNEI. CDR3 in DNA: TGTGCCAGCAGTCCCCCCATGAGCGGGAGACATTACGAGCAGTACTTC. It yields the protein CASSPPMSGRHYEQYF.

The V call is TRBV5-1, the J call TRBJ2-7; a possible D gene is TRBD1 (6 bases). Germline loops: CDR1 SGHRS, CDR2 YFSETQ. Trimming left V 0 bases short and J 2 bases short, with 9 bases between. The CDR3 has 14 amino acids. As DNA, the CDR3 is TGCGCCAGCAGCTTGGCCCCAGGGGCCTACGAGCAGTACTTC. This translates into CASSLAPGAYEQYF.

This clonotype was detected ten times or more. The genes are TRBV7-8 and TRBJ1-2; TRBD1 matches at 9 bases. There are 15 residues in the CDR3. Per germline, CDR1 SGHVS and CDR2 FQNEAQ. After removal of 4 bases from V and 4 bases from J, the junction contained 7 bases not matched to a gene. In DNA, the CDR3 is TGTGCCAGCAGCTCGCACCGGGACAGGGCCTATGGCTACACCTTC. Its protein product is CASSSHRDRAYGYTF.

The gene calls are TRBV5-5 and TRBJ2-7; D not resolved. CDR3 size: 13 residues. The V end was cut by 2 bases, the J end by 2 bases, with 8 bases between. The germline V gene encodes CDR1 SGHKS and CDR2 YYEKEE (reference sequence). The CDR3 loop reads CASSLLVTYEQYF. The CDR3 DNA reads TGTGCCAGCAGCTTACTCGTAACCTACGAGCAGTACTTC. The full variable domain, with the rest looked up from reference TRBV5-5 and TRBJ2-7, is DAGVTQSPTHLIKTRGQQVTLRCSPISGHKSVSWYQQVLGQGPQFIFQYYEKEERGRGNFPDRFSARQFPNYSSELNVNALLLGDSALYLCASSLLVTYEQYFGPGTRLTVT.

CDR3 residues: CASRWGGETQYF. CDR3 coding DNA: TGTGCCAGCAGGTGGGGAGGGGAGACCCAGTACTTC. J is TRBJ2-5 and V is TRBV19, with TRBD2 matching 7 bases. CDR3 length equals 12 residues. Per the germline V gene, CDR1 is LNHDA and CDR2 is SQIVND (reference sequence). Trimming at V came to 9 bases and at J to 5 bases, leaving 6 bases not matched to a gene.